This TCR gamma chain was identified in a study of Vδ1+ human thymocytes. Study-wide results and limits: In the thymus, TRG and TRD repertoires looked highly polyclonal with Gaussian CDR3 lengths.

The germline CDR1 and CDR2 sequences are VTNTFY and YDVSTARD (reference sequence). After removal of 0 bases from V and 9 bases from J, the junction contained 8 bases not matched to a gene. The CDR3 is 13 amino acids. Sequences come from RNA converted to cDNA by reverse transcription. The CDR3 regions were amplified by multiplex PCR from V-gene primers to a constant-region primer. TCRdb repeated clone calling on the multiplex PCR reads with CATT. The sample includes roughly 11,000 gamma-chain clones, roughly two fifths of them seen just once. The table lists this clone with a count of one. The antigen remains unidentified.

Sequencing was performed on Vdelta1+ gamma-delta thymocytes from the thymus. Subset in this sample: FACS-sorted CD3+ TCRalphabeta- TCRVdelta1+ TCRVdelta2- thymocytes. The receptor's source is a boy in the first two years of life who had congenital heart surgery. The rearrangement links TRGV3 to TRGJ1 or TRGJ2. Germline matching of the DNA provided the J gene here, since TCRdb leaves it blank. The CDR3 loop is CATWDRRHSKKLF. The CDR3 nucleotides are TGTGCCACCTGGGACAGGCGTCACTCTAAGAAACTCTTT.